One and the same sample provided the 20 T cell receptor beta chains below, sequenced in a study of siplizumab effects on memory and regulatory T cells. Assay used: immunoSEQ multiplex PCR; TCRdb lists only in-frame clones, some missing. The data hold tens of thousands of clones, with roughly 88% observed a single time. Sequencing input: Tregs sorted from blood. The receptors stem from a human donor in good health.

The gene calls are TRBV5-6 and TRBJ1-2, with no clear D. Trimming stripped 0 bases from V and 6 bases from J, with 15 bases between. The germline V gene encodes CDR1 SGHDT and CDR2 YYEEEE. This CDR3 has 15 amino acids. CDR3 residues: CASSLEALVAHGYTF. DNA of the CDR3: TGTGCCAGCAGCTTGGAGGCTTTGGTTGCCCATGGCTACACCTTC.

This chain uses TRBV7-6 with TRBJ1-4, with D uncertain. In germline, CDR1 is SGHVS, CDR2 FNYEAQ. CDR3 length: 15 amino acids. Trimming pared 2 bases from V and 4 bases from J, leaving 11 bases between. The CDR3 sequence: CASSLFAGDNEKLFF. The CDR3 nucleotides are TGTGCCAGCAGCTTATTCGCCGGGGATAATGAAAAACTGTTTTTT.

V gene TRBV30 combines with J gene TRBJ2-7, with TRBD2 as a possible D gene (6 bases). Germline lookup yields CDR1 GTSNPN and CDR2 SVGIG (reference sequence). Deletions cut 5 bases from V and 5 bases from J, with 10 bases between. The CDR3 has 11 amino acids. CDR3 protein: CAWGGTDEQYF. CDR3 DNA: TGTGCCTGGGGGGGGACTGACGAGCAGTACTTC.

This chain uses TRBV6-4 with TRBJ2-7, with 7 bases matching TRBD1. The germline V gene has CDR1 MRHNA and CDR2 SNTAGT. CDR3 length: 16 amino acids. J was trimmed by 5 bases and V by 0 bases; bases with no gene match: 10. This CDR3 is CASSDSTRQGWNEQYF. The DNA for the CDR3 is TGTGCCAGCAGTGACTCGACGCGACAGGGATGGAACGAGCAGTACTTC.

In its sample, this clone was seen once. V is TRBV19 and J is TRBJ1-5; D uncertain. The CDR3 consists of 13 residues. Trimming took off 3 bases at V and 5 bases at J, with 8 bases between the two ends. Germline loops: CDR1 LNHDA, CDR2 SQIVND (reference sequence). In DNA form, the CDR3 reads TGTGCCAGTAGTATGGTGAGGGATCAGCCCCAGCATTTT. It codes for CASSMVRDQPQHF.

The V and J genes are TRBV5-6 and TRBJ2-5; D may match TRBD1 or TRBD2 (6 bases each). There are 17 residues in the CDR3. V lost 3 bases to trimming and J lost 5 bases, with 23 bases between them. The germline CDR1 and CDR2 sequences are SGHDT and YYEEEE. CDR3 sequence: CASSWGRRGRSTETQYF. The CDR3 region has the DNA TGTGCCAGCAGCTGGGGCCGTCGGGGGCGCAGTACGGAGACCCAGTACTTC.

This clone is a singleton in its sample. The rearrangement uses TRBV18 and TRBJ2-6, with 8 bases identical to TRBD1. The CDR3 totals 19 residues. Germline assignment: CDR1 KGHSH and CDR2 LQKENI. With V trimmed by 1 base and J by 0 bases, 8 bases remained unmatched. The CDR3 here is CASSPRGRDRLSGANVLTF. CDR3 nucleotide sequence: TGTGCCAGCTCACCACGGGGGCGGGACAGGCTCTCTGGGGCCAACGTCCTGACTTTC.

This clone has more than one count but fewer than ten. The V and J genes are TRBV30 and TRBJ1-4; D may be TRBD1 (5 bases). Trimming cost V 1 base and J 7 bases, with 13 bases left between them. From germline, CDR1 is GTSNPN and CDR2 SVGIG (reference sequence). The CDR3 extends over 14 amino acids. CDR3 sequence: CAWSAGGDREKLFF. The CDR3 DNA reads as TGTGCCTGGAGTGCCGGGGGAGACCGTGAAAAACTGTTTTTT.

This clone has only one observation. The chain joins TRBV21-1 to TRBJ2-4; TRBD1, the D gene given by the table, was not confirmed from the DNA. TRBV21-1 is a listed pseudogene. The CDR3 is made up of 17 amino acids. CDR3: CASSVTGGAVAKNIQYF. Written as DNA, the CDR3 is TGTGCCAGCAGCGTAACAGGGGGCGCGGTAGCCAAAAACATTCAGTACTTC.

This clone was found once. This chain links TRBV5-6 with TRBJ1-1, with no clear D. The V gene lost 2 bases and the J gene lost 5 bases, with 13 bases spanning the gap. The germline gives CDR1 SGHDT, CDR2 YYEEEE. The CDR3 is made up of 14 amino acids. The CDR3: CASSFSPTVTEAFF. CDR3 in DNA: TGTGCCAGCAGCTTTTCTCCGACGGTTACTGAAGCTTTCTTT.

CDR3 sequence (DNA): TGTGCCAGCAGCGTGACGGATGGAAACACCATATATTTT. Protein: CASSVTDGNTIYF. The chain links TRBV7-8 to TRBJ1-3; D gene unclear. The V end lost 5 bases, the J end lost 3 bases, and 8 bases lay between the germline ends. The CDR3 is 13 amino acids. CDR1 and CDR2 (germline): SGHVS, FQNEAQ.

The rearrangement links TRBV1 to TRBJ1-4. TRBV1 is deemed a pseudogene. CDR3 length: 17 amino acids. The CDR3 coding sequence is TGCACCAGCAGCCAAGATATAACGCGGGATAGTAATGAAAAACTGTTTTTT. This translates into CTSSQDITRDSNEKLFF.

This clone occurred once. CDR3 coding DNA: TGTGCCAGCGGTTGGGCAGATACGCAGTATTTT. Protein sequence: CASGWADTQYF. V is TRBV11-1 and J is TRBJ2-3; D gene ambiguous. CDR3 length: 11 amino acids. Per the germline V gene, CDR1 is SGHAT and CDR2 is FQDESV (reference sequence). Trimming left V 8 bases short and J 4 bases short, with 7 bases between.

CDR3 residues: CASTATNTDTQYF. CDR3 DNA sequence: TGCGCCAGCACCGCTACCAACACAGATACGCAGTATTTT. The V gene is TRBV5-1, the J gene TRBJ2-3; the D is unclear. This CDR3 has 13 residues. Trimming removed 6 bases from V and 2 bases from J, with 10 bases in between. Germline V CDR1 and CDR2: SGHRS, YFSETQ.

Only a few counts were recorded for this clone. J is TRBJ1-6 and V is TRBV9; D is perhaps TRBD1 (5 bases). Germline V gene lookup returns CDR1 SGDLS and CDR2 YYNGEE. CDR3 length: 15 amino acids. V dropped 0 bases and J dropped 10 bases, with 14 bases sitting between them. CDR3 nucleotide sequence: TGTGCCAGCAGCGTAGATTCGGGGGTTGAGTCACCCCTCCACTTT. Translated: CASSVDSGVESPLHF.

As to this clone: A read error may account for a junction end that differs from germline. The V gene is TRBV30, the J gene TRBJ1-3, with D hard to call. The germline V gene encodes CDR1 GTSNPN and CDR2 SVGIG (reference sequence). The CDR3 runs 12 residues. The CDR3 DNA reads as TGTGCCTGGAGTGTACTTGGAGACACCATATATTTT. Its translation: CAWSVLGDTIYF.

The gene calls are TRBV11-2 and TRBJ2-1, with a tentative D call TRBD2 (5 bases). Germline loops: CDR1 SGHAT, CDR2 FQNNGV. Trimming left V 1 base short and J 4 bases short, with 14 bases between. The CDR3 length is 16 residues. CDR3 in DNA: TGTGCCAGCAGCTTAGGAGAGCGGCTCCTTTACAATGAGCAGTTCTTC. Translated: CASSLGERLLYNEQFF.

This rearrangement joins TRBV5-1 to TRBJ2-4; D is perhaps TRBD1 (5 bases). In germline, CDR1 is SGHRS, CDR2 YFSETQ. The CDR3 loop spans 14 amino acids. V gave up 0 bases and J gave up 8 bases, with 12 bases separating them. Here the CDR3 reads CASSLAGPRDIQYF. The CDR3 nucleotides read TGCGCCAGCAGCTTGGCAGGGCCGCGAGACATTCAGTACTTC. The entire variable domain, with the rest obtained from reference TRBV5-1 and TRBJ2-4, is as follows: KAGVTQTPRYLIKTRGQQVTLSCSPISGHRSVSWYQQTPGQGLQFLFEYFSETQRNKGNFPGRFSGRQFSNSRSEMNVSTLELGDSALYLCASSLAGPRDIQYFGAGTRLSVL.

The V gene is TRBV2, the J gene TRBJ2-1; weak D call: TRBD2 (6 bases). CDR1 is SNHLY and CDR2 is FYNNEI in the germline V gene. This CDR3 is 16 amino acids long. V shed 2 bases and J shed 4 bases, with 15 bases lying between them. The CDR3 DNA sequence: TGTGCCAGCAGTGAACGTGGCCTAGCGCTATACAATGAGCAGTTCTTC. Amino acids: CASSERGLALYNEQFF.

V is TRBV5-6 and J is TRBJ1-2; D may be TRBD1 (6 bases). This CDR3 has 15 amino acids. V was trimmed by 0 bases and J by 3 bases, leaving 12 bases between them. CDR1 is SGHDT and CDR2 is YYEEEE in the germline V gene. This chain's CDR3 is CASSLAGGPDYGYTF. The DNA of the CDR3 is TGTGCCAGCAGCTTGGCCGGGGGGCCCGACTATGGCTACACCTTC.